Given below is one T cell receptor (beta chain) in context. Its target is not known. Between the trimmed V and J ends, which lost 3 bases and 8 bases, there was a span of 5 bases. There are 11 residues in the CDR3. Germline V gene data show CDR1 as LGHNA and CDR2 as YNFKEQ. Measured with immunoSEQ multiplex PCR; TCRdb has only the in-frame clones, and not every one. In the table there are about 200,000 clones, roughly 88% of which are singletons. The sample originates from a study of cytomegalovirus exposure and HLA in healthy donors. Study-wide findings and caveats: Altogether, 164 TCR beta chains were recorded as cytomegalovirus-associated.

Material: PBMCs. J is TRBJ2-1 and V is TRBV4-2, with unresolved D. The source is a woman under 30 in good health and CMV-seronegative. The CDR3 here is CASSHGYEQFF. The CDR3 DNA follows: TGTGCCAGCAGCCACGGGTATGAGCAGTTCTTC.